The clone carrying this TCR beta chain has ten or more counts. No antigen is known for it. TCR cDNA molecules each had a unique molecular identifier. TCRdb re-derived calls from the 5' RACE reads in MiXCR, one entry per CDR3 protein. In the table there are over 10,000 distinct CDR3 sequences, under 4% of which are singletons. This sample is part of a study of spatial heterogeneity in lung cancer. Study-level background: A T cell module score from matched bulk RNA-seq correlated strongly with TCR transcript counts in tumor regions. As counted in raw reads, each unique TCR and UMI combination appeared more than ten times on average.

Study-level results: The number of expanded tumor alpha and beta chains correlated with mutation number.

The V gene lost 4 bases and the J gene lost 0 bases, with 7 bases spanning the gap. The CDR3 covers 13 residues. From germline, CDR1 is SQVTM and CDR2 ANQGSEA. Time point meaning: sample taken at primary tumor resection. In each case, whole RNA from tumor, nontumor lung or frozen PBMC was sequenced unsorted. The TCR originated in a male donor with early-stage non-small cell lung cancer. V gene TRBV29-1 combines with J gene TRBJ2-4; D ambiguous. The material sequenced was lung tumor tissue, taken at surgery. The CDR3 DNA reads TGCAGCGTTGCACACGAAGCCAAAAACATTCAGTACTTC. Translation gives CSVAHEAKNIQYF. Supplemented by reference TRBV29-1 and TRBJ2-4, the full variable domain reads SAVISQKPSRDICQRGTSLTIQCQVDSQVTMMFWYRQQPGQSLTLIATANQGSEATYESGFVIDKFPISRPNLTFSTLTVSNMSPEDSSIYLCSVAHEAKNIQYFGAGTRLSVL.